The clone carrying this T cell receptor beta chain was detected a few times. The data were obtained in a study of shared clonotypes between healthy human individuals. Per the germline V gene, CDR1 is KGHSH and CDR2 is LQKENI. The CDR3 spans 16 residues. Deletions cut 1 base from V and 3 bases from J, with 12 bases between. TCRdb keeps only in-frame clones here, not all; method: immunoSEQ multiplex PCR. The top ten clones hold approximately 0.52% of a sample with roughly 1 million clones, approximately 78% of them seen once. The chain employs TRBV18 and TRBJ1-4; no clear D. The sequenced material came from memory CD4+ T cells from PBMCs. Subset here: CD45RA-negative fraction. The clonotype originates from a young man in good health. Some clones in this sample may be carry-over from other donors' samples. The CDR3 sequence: CASSPRQISSNEKLFF. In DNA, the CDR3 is TGTGCCAGCTCACCACGGCAGATTTCCTCTAATGAAAAACTGTTTTTT.